A single sample is the source of the 17 T cell receptor beta chains below, sequenced in a study of blood T cell repertoires in COVID-19. Produced via immunoSEQ multiplex PCR; TCRdb's table is partial and in-frame only. The table shows some 100,000 clones, with just over 90% occurring only once. Source material: peripheral blood. All receptors derive from a man in his fifties or sixties with acute or convalescent COVID-19.

The CDR3 region has the DNA TGTGCCAGCAGCTTAGATCAAGGAAACAGCTACGAGCAGTACGTC. Its protein product is CASSLDQGNSYEQYV. The J gene is TRBJ2-7, the V gene TRBV11-3, with D unclear. This CDR3 has 15 residues. The V end was cut by 0 bases, the J end by 3 bases, with 12 bases between. The germline V gene encodes CDR1 SGHNT and CDR2 YENEEA.

V is TRBV9 and J is TRBJ2-1; 7 nucleotides line up with TRBD1. Trimming at V came to 4 bases and at J to 8 bases, leaving 12 bases not matched to a gene. Germline loops: CDR1 SGDLS, CDR2 YYNGEE. CDR3 length equals 15 residues. The DNA for the CDR3 is TGTGCCAGCAGCTCGACAGGGACGCGGTTTTATGAGCAGTTCTTC. Protein: CASSSTGTRFYEQFF.

The chain couples TRBV2 to TRBJ2-5; 8 nucleotides align to TRBD2. Germline V gene sequence: CDR1 SNHLY, CDR2 FYNNEI. J gave up 4 bases and V 11 bases, and 12 bases lay outside the gene matches. CDR3 length: 14 amino acids. CDR3 region: CASAVERESETQYF. DNA of the CDR3: TGTGCCTCAGCAGTAGAGCGGGAGTCAGAGACCCAGTACTTC.

The chain has TRBV7-9 and TRBJ1-5, with 7 positions matching TRBD1. CDR1 and CDR2 (germline): SEHNR, FQNEAQ (reference sequence). Trimming cost V 5 bases and J 7 bases; bases outside gene matches: 5. This CDR3 contains 13 residues. CDR3: CASSNRGSQPQHF. The CDR3 bases are TGTGCCAGCAGCAACAGGGGATCCCAGCCCCAGCATTTT.

The J gene is TRBJ2-1, the V gene TRBV5-1; 10 bases are a match to TRBD2. Per germline, CDR1 SGHRS and CDR2 YFSETQ. The CDR3 sequence is 15 residues long. The V and J ends lost 3 bases and 7 bases, in that order; junction bases with no gene match: 7. CDR3 residues: CASSSLAGEGNEQFF. CDR3 in DNA: TGCGCCAGCAGCTCTCTAGCGGGAGAAGGGAATGAGCAGTTCTTC.

The chain has TRBV20-1 and TRBJ2-3; 12 bases match TRBD2. The CDR3 runs 16 residues. V lost 3 bases and J lost 3; bases outside the gene matches: 7. Germline CDR1 reads DFQATT; CDR2 reads SNEGSKA (reference sequence). The CDR3, as DNA: TGCAGTGCTAGTCGCTGGACTAGCGGGAAAACAGATACGCAGTATTTT. Protein sequence: CSASRWTSGKTDTQYF.

The rearrangement uses TRBV28 and TRBJ1-2, with a tentative D call TRBD1 (5 bases). Trimming stripped 3 bases from V and 6 bases from J, with 14 bases between. The CDR3 loop spans 14 amino acids. Looked up from germline, CDR1 is MDHEN and CDR2 is SYDVKM. For the CDR3, the DNA is TGTGCCAGCAGTTTTGCAGGGTTGGATAATGGCTACACCTTC. As protein: CASSFAGLDNGYTF.

The chain couples TRBV12-3 or TRBV12-4 to TRBJ1-2, with TRBD1 identical over 8 bases. The CDR3 sequence is 13 residues long. V shed 5 bases, J shed 8 bases, and the junction held 7 bases outside the gene matches. The CDR3 sequence is CASSADRGEGYTF. The CDR3 DNA sequence: TGTGCCAGCAGTGCCGACAGGGGTGAGGGCTACACCTTC.

The DNA of the CDR3 is TGTGCCAGTAGTATAGGAGATTCCAACACTGAAGCTTTCTTT. Translating gives CASSIGDSNTEAFF. The rearrangement joins TRBV19 to TRBJ1-1; D unclear. V was trimmed by 1 base and J by 2 bases, leaving 8 bases between them. This CDR3 is built from 14 residues. Per germline, CDR1 LNHDA and CDR2 SQIVND (reference sequence).

The V gene is TRBV21-1, the J gene TRBJ1-1; the table's D gene call, TRBD1, was not cross checked with the DNA. TRBV21-1 is a documented pseudogene. The CDR3 is 16 amino acids. CDR3: CASSKAAGTENTEAFF. The CDR3 nucleotides are TGTGCCAGCAGCAAAGCCGCAGGGACAGAAAACACTGAAGCTTTCTTT.

The CDR3 DNA is TGTGCCAGCAGCCCTGGACAGGTTAGAAGCTCCTACAATGAGCAGTTCTTC. It is translated as CASSPGQVRSSYNEQFF. The V call is TRBV5-4, the J call TRBJ2-1; TRBD1 agrees at 7 bases. This CDR3 spans 17 amino acids. Germline CDR1 and CDR2: SGHNT and YYREEE (reference sequence). The trim removed 4 bases at V and 0 bases at J, leaving 10 bases unmatched.

The chain combines TRBV30 with TRBJ2-7; 10 positions agree with TRBD2. V shed 2 bases, J shed 3 bases, and the junction held 16 bases outside the gene matches. Per the germline V gene, CDR1 is GTSNPN and CDR2 is SVGIG (reference sequence). CDR3 length: 18 amino acids. DNA of the CDR3: TGTGCCTGGAGTAGGAGGAGCGGGAGGGCCAGCATTGGCTACGAGCAGTACTTC. It encodes CAWSRRSGRASIGYEQYF. The full variable domain, in which reference TRBV30 and TRBJ2-7 provide the parts outside the CDR3, is SQTIHQWPATLVQPVGSPLSLECTVEGTSNPNLYWYRQAAGRGLQLLFYSVGIGQISSEVPQNLSASRPQDRQFILSSKKLLLSDSGFYLCAWSRRSGRASIGYEQYFGPGTRLTVT.

This sequence joins TRBV20-1 and TRBJ2-1; D is unresolved. Trimming removed 3 bases at V and 0 bases at J, with 9 bases between. This CDR3 region has 14 residues. CDR1 is DFQATT and CDR2 is SNEGSKA in the germline V gene (reference sequence). DNA of the CDR3: TGCAGTGCTAGTAAGGAGAGCTCCTACAATGAGCAGTTCTTC. This translates into CSASKESSYNEQFF.

The chain has TRBV28 and TRBJ2-7, with TRBD1 as a possible D gene (6 bases). The CDR3 contains 14 residues. Germline V gene sequence: CDR1 MDHEN, CDR2 SYDVKM. The germline V and J ends were trimmed by 8 bases and 2 bases, with 16 bases remaining between them. Here the CDR3 DNA reads TGTGCCAGCGCAGACAGGTCCGCTCCCTACGAGCAGTACTTC. Protein product: CASADRSAPYEQYF.

Only a few counts were recorded for this clone. The chain couples TRBV6-5 to TRBJ2-5; D possibly corresponds to TRBD1 (6 bases). V lost 0 bases to trimming and J lost 6 bases, with 17 bases between them. This CDR3 has 16 residues. CDR1 MNHEY and CDR2 SVGAGI come from the germline V gene. The CDR3 nucleotides read TGTGCCAGCAGTTACTCCCGGGCAGGGGATATAAAGACCCAGTACTTC. This sequence encodes CASSYSRAGDIKTQYF.

The V call is TRBV24-1, the J call TRBJ2-6, with TRBD2 as a possible D gene (7 bases). CDR1 and CDR2 from the germline V gene are KGHDR and SFDVKD. There are 16 residues in the CDR3. With 4 bases removed from V and 2 bases from J, the gap between germline ends came to 11 bases. The CDR3, as DNA: TGTGCCACCAGTGAAGGGGGGGCGGCTGGGGCCAACGTCCTGACTTTC. It yields the protein CATSEGGAAGANVLTF.

V is TRBV12-3 or TRBV12-4 and J is TRBJ1-5; no firm D call. The CDR3 runs to 12 residues. V lost 6 bases and J 1 base, leaving 4 bases between the germline ends. CDR3 bases: TGTGCCAGCAGCACAAGCAATCAGCCCCAGCATTTT. Translated: CASSTSNQPQHF.